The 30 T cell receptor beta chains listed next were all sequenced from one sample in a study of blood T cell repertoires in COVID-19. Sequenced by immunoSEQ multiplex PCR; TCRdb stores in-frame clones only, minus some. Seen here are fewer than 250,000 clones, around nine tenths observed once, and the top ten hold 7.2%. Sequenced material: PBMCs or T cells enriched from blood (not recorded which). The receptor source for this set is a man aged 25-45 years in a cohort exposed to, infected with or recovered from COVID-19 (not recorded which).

CDR3 residues: CASNEDRVYGYTF. CDR3 in DNA: TGTGCCAGCAACGAAGACAGGGTTTATGGCTACACCTTC. The gene calls are TRBV7-2 and TRBJ1-2; 7 bases fit TRBD1. J lost 5 bases, V lost 7 bases, and 7 bases had no gene match. CDR3 length equals 13 residues. From germline, CDR1 is SGHTA and CDR2 FQGNSA.

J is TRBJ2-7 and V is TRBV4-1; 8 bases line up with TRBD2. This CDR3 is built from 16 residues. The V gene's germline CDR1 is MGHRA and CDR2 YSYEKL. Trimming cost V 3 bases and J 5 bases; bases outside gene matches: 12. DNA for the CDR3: TGCGCCAGCAGCCAGATATTTGGGCGGGAGGAACACGAGCAGTACTTC. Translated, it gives CASSQIFGREEHEQYF.

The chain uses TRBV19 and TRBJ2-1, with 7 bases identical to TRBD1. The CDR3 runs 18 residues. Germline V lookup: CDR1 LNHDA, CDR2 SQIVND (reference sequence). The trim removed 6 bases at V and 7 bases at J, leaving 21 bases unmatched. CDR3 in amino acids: CASRKGASGTAPGNEQFF. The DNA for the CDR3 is TGTGCCAGTAGAAAAGGTGCGTCAGGGACAGCACCCGGGAATGAGCAGTTCTTC.

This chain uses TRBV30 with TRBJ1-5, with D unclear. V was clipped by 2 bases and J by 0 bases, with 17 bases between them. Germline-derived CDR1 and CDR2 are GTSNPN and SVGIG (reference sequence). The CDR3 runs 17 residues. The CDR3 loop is CAWSPVFLPLSNQPQHF. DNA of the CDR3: TGTGCCTGGAGTCCCGTTTTCCTACCCCTTAGCAATCAGCCCCAGCATTTT.

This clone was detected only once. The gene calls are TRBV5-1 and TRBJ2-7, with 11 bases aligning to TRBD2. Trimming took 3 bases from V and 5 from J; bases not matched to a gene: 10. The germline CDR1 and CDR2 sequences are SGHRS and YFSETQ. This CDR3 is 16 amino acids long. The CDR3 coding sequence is TGCGCCAGCAGCTCCGGGACTAGCGGAGGAAGGGACGAGCAGTACTTC. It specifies CASSSGTSGGRDEQYF.

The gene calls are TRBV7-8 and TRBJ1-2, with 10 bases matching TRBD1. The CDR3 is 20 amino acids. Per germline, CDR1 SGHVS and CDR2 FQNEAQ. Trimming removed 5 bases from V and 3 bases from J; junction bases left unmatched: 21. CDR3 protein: CASSPGQGRTGVGGYYGYTF. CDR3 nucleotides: TGTGCCAGCAGCCCGGGACAGGGGAGAACGGGGGTTGGCGGTTACTATGGCTACACCTTC.

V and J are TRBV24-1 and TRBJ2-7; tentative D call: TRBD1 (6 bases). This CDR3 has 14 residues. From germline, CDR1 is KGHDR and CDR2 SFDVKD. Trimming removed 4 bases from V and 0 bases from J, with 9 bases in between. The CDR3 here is CATSETGSSYEQYF. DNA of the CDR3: TGTGCCACCAGTGAAACAGGGAGCTCCTACGAGCAGTACTTC.

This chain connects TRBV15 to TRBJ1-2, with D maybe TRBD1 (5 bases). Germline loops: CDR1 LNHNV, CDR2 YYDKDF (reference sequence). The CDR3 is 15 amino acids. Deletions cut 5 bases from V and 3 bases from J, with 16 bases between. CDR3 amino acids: CATSVRSVGDYGYTF. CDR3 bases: TGTGCCACCAGCGTTCGGTCAGTAGGGGACTATGGCTACACCTTC.

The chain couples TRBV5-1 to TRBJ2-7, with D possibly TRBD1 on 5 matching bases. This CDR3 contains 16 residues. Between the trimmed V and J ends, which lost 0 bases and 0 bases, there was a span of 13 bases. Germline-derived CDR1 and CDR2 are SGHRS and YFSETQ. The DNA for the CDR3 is TGCGCCAGCAGCTTGGTGGTCGGCCAGGGCTCCTACGAGCAGTACTTC. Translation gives CASSLVVGQGSYEQYF.

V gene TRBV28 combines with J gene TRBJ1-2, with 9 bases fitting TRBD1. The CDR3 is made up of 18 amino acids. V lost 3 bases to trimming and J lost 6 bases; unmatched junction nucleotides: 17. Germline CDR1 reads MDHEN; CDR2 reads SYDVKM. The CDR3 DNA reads TGTGCCAGCAGTTTTTTTGCCGATCGGACAGGGGAAGGAAATGGCTACACCTTC. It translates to CASSFFADRTGEGNGYTF.

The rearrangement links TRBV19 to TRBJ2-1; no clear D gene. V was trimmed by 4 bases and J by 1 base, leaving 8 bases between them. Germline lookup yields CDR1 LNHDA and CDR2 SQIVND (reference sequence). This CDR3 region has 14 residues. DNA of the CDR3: TGTGCCAGTAGTACGGGTTTATCCTACAATGAGCAGTTCTTC. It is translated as CASSTGLSYNEQFF.

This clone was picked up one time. The CDR3 nucleotides read TGTGCCAGCAGCCTATACGCTCGGAGCTCTGGAAACACCATATATTTT. Its translation is CASSLYARSSGNTIYF. The chain combines TRBV5-8 with TRBJ1-3; no definite D call. This CDR3 region has 16 residues. Trimming cost V 4 bases and J 0 bases, with 14 bases left between them. Germline CDR1 SGHTS, CDR2 YDEGEE.

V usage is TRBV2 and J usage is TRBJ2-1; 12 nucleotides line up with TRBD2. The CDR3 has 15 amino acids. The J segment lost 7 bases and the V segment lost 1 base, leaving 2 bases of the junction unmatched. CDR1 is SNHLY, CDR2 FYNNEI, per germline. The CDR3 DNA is TGTGCCAGCAGTGAAGGTACTAGCGGGAGGAATGAGCAGTTCTTC. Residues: CASSEGTSGRNEQFF. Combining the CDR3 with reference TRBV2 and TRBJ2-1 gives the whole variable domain EPEVTQTPSHQVTQMGQEVILRCVPISNHLYFYWYRQILGQKVEFLVSFYNNEISEKSEIFDDQFSVERPDGSNFTLKIRSTKLEDSAMYFCASSEGTSGRNEQFFGPGTRLTVL.

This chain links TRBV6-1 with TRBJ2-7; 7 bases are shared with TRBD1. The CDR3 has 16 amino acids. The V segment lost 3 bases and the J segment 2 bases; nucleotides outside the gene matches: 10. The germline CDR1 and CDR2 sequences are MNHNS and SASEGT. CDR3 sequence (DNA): TGTGCCAGCAGTGATCAGGACAGGAGATGGGCCTACGAGCAGTACTTC. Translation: CASSDQDRRWAYEQYF.

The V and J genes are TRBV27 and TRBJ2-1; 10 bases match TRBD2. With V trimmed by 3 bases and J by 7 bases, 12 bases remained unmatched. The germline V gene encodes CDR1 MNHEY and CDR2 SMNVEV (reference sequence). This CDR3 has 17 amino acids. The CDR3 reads CASSFIKLAGIRNEQFF. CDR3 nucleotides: TGTGCCAGCAGTTTTATTAAACTAGCGGGAATAAGGAATGAGCAGTTCTTC.

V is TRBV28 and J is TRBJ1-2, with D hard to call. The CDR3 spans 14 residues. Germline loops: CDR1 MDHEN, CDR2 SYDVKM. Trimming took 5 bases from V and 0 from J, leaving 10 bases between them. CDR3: CASSTANANYGYTF. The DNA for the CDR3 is TGTGCCAGCAGTACCGCTAACGCTAACTATGGCTACACCTTC.

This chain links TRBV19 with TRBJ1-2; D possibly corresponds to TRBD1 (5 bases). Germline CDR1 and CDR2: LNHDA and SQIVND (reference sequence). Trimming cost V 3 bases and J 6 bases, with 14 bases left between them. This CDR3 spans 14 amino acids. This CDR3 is CASSIRTPRNGYTF. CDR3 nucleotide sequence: TGTGCCAGTAGTATTAGGACACCGAGGAATGGCTACACCTTC.

The CDR3 sequence is CASDGTANSPLHF. Here the CDR3 DNA reads TGTGCCAGCGACGGGACAGCTAATTCACCCCTCCACTTT. The genes are TRBV28 and TRBJ1-6, with TRBD1 matching over 7 bases. Germline V lookup: CDR1 MDHEN, CDR2 SYDVKM. The CDR3 covers 13 residues. Trimming took 8 bases from V and 6 from J; bases not matched to a gene: 4.

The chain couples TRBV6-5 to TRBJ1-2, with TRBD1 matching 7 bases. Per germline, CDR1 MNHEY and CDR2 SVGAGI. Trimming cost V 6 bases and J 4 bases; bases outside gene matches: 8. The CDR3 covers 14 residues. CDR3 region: CASSLQGRGYGYTF. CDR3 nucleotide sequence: TGTGCCAGCAGCTTACAGGGGAGAGGCTATGGCTACACCTTC.

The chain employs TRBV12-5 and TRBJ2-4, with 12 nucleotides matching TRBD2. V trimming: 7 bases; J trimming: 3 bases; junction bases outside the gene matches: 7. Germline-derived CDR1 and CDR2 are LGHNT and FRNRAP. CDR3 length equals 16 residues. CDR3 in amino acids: CASVLGLAGIKNIQYF. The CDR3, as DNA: TGTGCTAGTGTCCTAGGACTAGCGGGAATCAAAAACATTCAGTACTTC.

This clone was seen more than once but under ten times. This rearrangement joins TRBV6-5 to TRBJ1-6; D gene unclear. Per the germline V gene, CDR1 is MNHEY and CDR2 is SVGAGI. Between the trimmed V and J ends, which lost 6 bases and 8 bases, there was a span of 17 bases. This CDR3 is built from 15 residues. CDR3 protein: CASSRASSLYSPLHF. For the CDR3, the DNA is TGTGCCAGCAGCCGGGCCTCTAGCCTGTATTCACCCCTCCACTTT.

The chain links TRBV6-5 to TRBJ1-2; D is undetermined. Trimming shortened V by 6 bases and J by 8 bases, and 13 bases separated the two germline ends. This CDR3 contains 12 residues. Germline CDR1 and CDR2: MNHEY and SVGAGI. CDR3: CASRWAPEGYTF. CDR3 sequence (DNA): TGTGCCAGCAGGTGGGCCCCGGAAGGCTACACCTTC.

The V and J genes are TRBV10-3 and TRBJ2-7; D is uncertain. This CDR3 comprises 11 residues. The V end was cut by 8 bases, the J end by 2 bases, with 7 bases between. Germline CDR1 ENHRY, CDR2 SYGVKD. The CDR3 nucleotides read TGTGCCATCGGTACAACCTACGAGCAGTACTTC. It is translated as CAIGTTYEQYF.

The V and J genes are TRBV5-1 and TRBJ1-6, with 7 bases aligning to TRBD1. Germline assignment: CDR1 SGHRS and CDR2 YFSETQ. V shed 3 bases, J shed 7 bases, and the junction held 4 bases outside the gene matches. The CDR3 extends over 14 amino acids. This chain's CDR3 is CASSSGTVNSPLHF. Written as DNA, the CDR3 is TGCGCCAGCAGCTCCGGGACAGTCAATTCACCCCTCCACTTT.

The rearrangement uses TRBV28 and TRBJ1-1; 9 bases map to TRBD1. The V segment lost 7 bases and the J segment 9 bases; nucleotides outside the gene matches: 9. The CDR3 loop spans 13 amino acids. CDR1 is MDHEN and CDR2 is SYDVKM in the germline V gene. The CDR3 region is CASIIGQGPKAFF. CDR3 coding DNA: TGTGCCAGCATCATTGGACAGGGGCCTAAAGCTTTCTTT.

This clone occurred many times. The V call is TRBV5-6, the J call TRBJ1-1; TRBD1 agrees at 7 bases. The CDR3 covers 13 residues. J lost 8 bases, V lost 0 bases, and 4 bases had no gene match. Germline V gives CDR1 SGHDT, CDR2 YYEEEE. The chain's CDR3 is CASSLARGREAFF. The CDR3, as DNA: TGTGCCAGCAGCTTGGCCAGGGGGAGAGAAGCTTTCTTT. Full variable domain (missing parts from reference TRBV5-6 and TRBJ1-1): DAGVTQSPTHLIKTRGQQVTLRCSPKSGHDTVSWYQQALGQGPQFIFQYYEEEERQRGNFPDRFSGHQFPNYSSELNVNALLLGDSALYLCASSLARGREAFFGQGTRLTVV.

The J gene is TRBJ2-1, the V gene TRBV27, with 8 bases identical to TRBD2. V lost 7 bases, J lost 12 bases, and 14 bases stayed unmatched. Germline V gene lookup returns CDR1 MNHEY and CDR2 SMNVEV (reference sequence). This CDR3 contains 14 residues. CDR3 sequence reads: CASTDSSFGGGQFF. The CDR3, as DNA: TGTGCCAGCACCGACTCTTCCTTCGGGGGGGGGCAGTTCTTC.

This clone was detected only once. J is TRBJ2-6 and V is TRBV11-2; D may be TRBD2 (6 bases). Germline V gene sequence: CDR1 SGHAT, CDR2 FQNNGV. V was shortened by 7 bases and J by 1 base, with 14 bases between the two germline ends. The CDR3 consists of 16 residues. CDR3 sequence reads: CASKTWRGSGANVLTF. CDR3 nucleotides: TGTGCCAGCAAAACCTGGAGGGGTTCTGGGGCCAACGTCCTGACTTTC.

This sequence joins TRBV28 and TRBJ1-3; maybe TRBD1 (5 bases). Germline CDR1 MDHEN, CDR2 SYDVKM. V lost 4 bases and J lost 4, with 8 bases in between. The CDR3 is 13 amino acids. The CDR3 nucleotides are TGTGCCAGCAGTTCGGGGGGGGGAAACACCATATATTTT. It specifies CASSSGGGNTIYF.

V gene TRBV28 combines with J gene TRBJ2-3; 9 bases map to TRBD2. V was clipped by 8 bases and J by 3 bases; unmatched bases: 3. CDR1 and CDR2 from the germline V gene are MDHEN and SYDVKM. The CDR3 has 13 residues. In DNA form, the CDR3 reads TGTGCCAGCTATGCGGGAGGGACAGATACGCAGTATTTT. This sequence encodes CASYAGGTDTQYF. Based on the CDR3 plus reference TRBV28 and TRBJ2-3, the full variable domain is DVKVTQSSRYLVKRTGEKVFLECVQDMDHENMFWYRQDPGLGLRLIYFSYDVKMKEKGDIPEGYSVSREKKERFSLILESASTNQTSMYLCASYAGGTDTQYFGPGTRLTVL.